The rows below give T cell receptor beta chains drawn from one sample of a study of cytomegalovirus exposure and HLA in healthy donors. Measured with immunoSEQ multiplex PCR; TCRdb has only the in-frame clones, and not every one. The table records 150,000 to 200,000 clones, around four fifths of them present only once. The specimen sequenced was PBMCs. The source of these receptors is a young woman in good health and CMV-seronegative. Each CDR3 is given with its conserved first and last residue. D genes are given only for firm matches.

V gene	D gene	J gene	CDR3 protein	CDR3 DNA
TRBV7-2	TRBD2	TRBJ2-3	CASSSKLGLAGTQYF	TGTGCCAGCAGCTCGAAGTTGGGACTAGCGGGAACGCAGTATTTT
TRBV18	-	TRBJ1-4	CASSPTGVYGYATNEKLFF	TGTGCCAGCTCACCGACGGGGGTTTATGGCTATGCAACTAATGAAAAACTGTTTTTT
TRBV28	TRBD1	TRBJ1-4	CASSLISTDRVYEKLFF	TGTGCCAGCAGTTTAATCTCTACCGACAGGGTGTATGAAAAACTGTTTTTT
TRBV7-9	TRBD1	TRBJ1-1	CASRTGTVNTEAFF	TGTGCCAGCAGGACCGGGACAGTGAACACTGAAGCTTTCTTT
TRBV19	TRBD1	TRBJ2-7	CASRPGTGLSYEQYF	TGTGCCAGTAGGCCCGGGACAGGGCTCTCCTACGAGCAGTACTTC
TRBV6-1	TRBD1	TRBJ2-7	CAGTDRDVGEQYF	TGTGCCGGAACCGACAGGGATGTCGGCGAGCAGTACTTC
TRBV28	-	TRBJ1-1	CASNTVPRTEAFF	TGTGCCAGCAACACGGTCCCGAGGACTGAAGCTTTCTTT
TRBV19	-	TRBJ1-2	CASSIDLFAAGKGGYTF	TGTGCCAGTAGTATAGATCTATTCGCGGCAGGGAAAGGAGGCTACACCTTC
TRBV7-8	TRBD1	TRBJ1-1	CASSLATGTGTFF	TGTGCCAGCAGCCTAGCAACCGGGACAGGGACTTTCTTT
TRBV18	TRBD1	TRBJ1-4	CASSHGTGFGEKLFF	TGTGCCAGCTCACACGGGACAGGGTTCGGTGAAAAACTGTTTTTT